The T cell receptor (beta chain) described here comes from a study of cytomegalovirus exposure and HLA in healthy donors. At the level of the study: The 95 to 150 validation repertoires used the same platform as the 666 first-cohort repertoires, a later analysis reported. The study's findings and limits: According to reports, the classifier identified cytomegalovirus status with high specificity and sensitivity. There were 160 or so TCR beta chains listed as cytomegalovirus-associated.

The donors were members of the validation cohort, which comprised approximately 120 subjects and was separate from the first cohort of some 680 subjects. Assay used: immunoSEQ multiplex PCR; TCRdb lists only in-frame clones, some missing. Among roughly 130,000 clones, nearly 90% were seen once, and the ten largest hold approximately 3.3%. CDR1 SGHNT and CDR2 YENEEA come from the germline V gene. The trim removed 6 bases at V and 4 bases at J, leaving 2 bases unmatched. There are 12 residues in the CDR3. Comments on this clone: The antigen remains unidentified.

V is TRBV11-3 and J is TRBJ2-7, with 8 nucleotides matching TRBD1. The sequence was obtained from a man aged 30 to 39 in good health and CMV-seronegative. The sequenced sample consisted of PBMCs. The CDR3 is CASSDRGYEQYF. Here the CDR3 DNA reads TGTGCCAGCAGTGACAGGGGTTACGAGCAGTACTTC.